This T cell receptor (beta chain) was identified in a study of identical twins. Whole-study results and caveats: Monozygotic twins shared more out-of-frame TCR alpha than recombination models predicted. Potential partial confounding of zero-insertion analyses by invariant MAIT and iNKT cells was noted.

A remark on this clonotype: No antigen is known for it.

With 5 bases removed from V and 1 base from J, the gap between germline ends came to 9 bases. Germline CDR1 reads DFQATT; CDR2 reads SNEGSKA (reference sequence). This CDR3 spans 12 amino acids. With template switching, a universal primer site was added, and the cDNA carried unique molecular identifiers. TCRdb used MiXCR to reprocess the 5' RACE reads, holding one entry per CDR3 protein. This table holds over 500,000 distinct CDR3 sequences, 20% to 25% found once. This sample was shared with a second study, whose subject was T cells expressing NK-cell markers. In that study: Several experiments employed an anti-gamma-delta TCR antibody to confine sorting to alpha-beta TCR T cells.

The rearrangement links TRBV20-1 to TRBJ2-7; D not certain. The sequence derives from a woman aged 18-29 years in good health. The sample comprised CD4+ T cells sorted from blood. The CDR3 loop is CSARWISYEQYF. DNA for the CDR3: TGCAGTGCTCGGTGGATTTCCTACGAGCAGTACTTC.